The present TCR beta chain was sequenced within a study of blood T cell repertoires in COVID-19 (dated by TCRdb to about 2020). Context from the whole study: Samples from collaborators originated in the United States, Italy and Spain and spanned both the acute and convalescent phases of COVID-19. The dataset comprised deeply sampled blood TCRbeta repertoires from subjects exposed to, actively infected with, or recovered from COVID-19. The samples were drawn from two sources: the first 160 participants of the ongoing ImmuneRACE study, and 1,000 to 1,500 subjects contributed by 6 global collaborators. A freely available public database, intended as a resource for researchers studying the immune response to SARS-CoV-2, is where the repertoires were released. The material from the prospective study consisted of cDNA or gDNA derived from T cells, B-cell-depleted T cells, or PBMCs. Where available, HLA class I and class II types were obtained from metadata supplied by the sample provider rather than from assay-based typing. Nearly every sample came with metadata listing a de-identified subject ID, COVID-19 status, age in years and sex. What the work shows at the level of the full study, not this receptor alone: The amount of clinical and demographic metadata varied by source and participant and was provided uncurated.

The collaborating institutions used their own protocols to collect whole blood in K2EDTA tubes. Collaborator samples were shipped for TCRbeta analysis as frozen whole blood, isolated PBMCs, or DNA extracted from either sample type. The immunoSEQ Assay, a bias-controlled multiplex PCR, was used to amplify TCRbeta CDR3 regions from genomic DNA. Per the source publication's procedure: The number of nucleated cells in each sample was estimated by amplification of reference gene primers within the assay. To quantify the absolute abundance of each unique TCRbeta CDR3 rearrangement, sequence reads were collapsed and filtered. For each sample, productive Simpson clonality was calculated by taking the square root of Simpson's diversity index across productive rearrangements. The clones in this table, taken by TCRdb from immuneACCESS, are in-frame only. Not every clone is retained; where verified, under half of the shortfall comes from an unresolved V gene, and the cause of the rest is unknown. The V and J calls and clone size come from that table; D and trimming were worked out from the DNA. The sample table shows about 46,000 clones, and 70% to 90% are seen once. Around a sixth of the sample rests with the top ten.

Measured from the cysteine to the phenylalanine, the CDR3 is 16 residues long. Of all the DNA, just the CDR3 is kept, 48 bases in frame from base 1. Here V drops 5 bases and J drops 6 bases, and the junction holds 10 bases not matched to any gene. CDR1 MNHEY and CDR2 SMNVEV are derived from the germline V gene (reference sequence). On this clone itself: Its binding antigen is unknown. The input lacks base qualities; no much larger clone sits a single base away.

Sequencing was carried out using peripheral blood. The sequence was collected from a human donor in a cohort sampled during active COVID-19. The donor label of this sample is uncertain. The chain is assembled from TRBV27 and TRBJ1-6, with 7 bases matching TRBD1. The base sequence is TGTGCCAGCAGTACCTATGACAGGGCTTCTAATTCACCCCTCCACTTT. This codes for CASSTYDRASNSPLHF.